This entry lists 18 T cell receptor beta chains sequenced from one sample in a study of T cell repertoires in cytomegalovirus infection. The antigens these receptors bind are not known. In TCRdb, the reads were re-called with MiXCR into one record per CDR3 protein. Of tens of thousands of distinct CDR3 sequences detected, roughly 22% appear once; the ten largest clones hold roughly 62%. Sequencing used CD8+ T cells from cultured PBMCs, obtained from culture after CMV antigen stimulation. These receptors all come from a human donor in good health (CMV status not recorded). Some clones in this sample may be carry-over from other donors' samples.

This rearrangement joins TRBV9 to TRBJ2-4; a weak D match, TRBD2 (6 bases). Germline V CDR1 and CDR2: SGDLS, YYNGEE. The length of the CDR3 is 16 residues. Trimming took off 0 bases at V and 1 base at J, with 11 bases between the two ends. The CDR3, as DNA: TGTGCCAGCAGCGTAGCTACGGGGGAGGCCAAAAACATTCAGTACTTC. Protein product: CASSVATGEAKNIQYF.

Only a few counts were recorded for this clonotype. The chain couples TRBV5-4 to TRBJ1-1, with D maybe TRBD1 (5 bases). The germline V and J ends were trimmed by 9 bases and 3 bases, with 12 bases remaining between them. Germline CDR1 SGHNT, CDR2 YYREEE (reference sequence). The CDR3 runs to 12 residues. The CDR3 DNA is TGTGCCACGTCTGGAGGGGACACTGAAGCTTTCTTT. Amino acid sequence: CATSGGDTEAFF.

The CDR3 nucleotides are TGTGCCAGCAGCTCGGACAGGGGGCCCCTCCACTTT. This gives the protein CASSSDRGPLHF. This chain joins TRBV7-9 and TRBJ1-6, with 10 bases that match TRBD1. The germline V gene encodes CDR1 SEHNR and CDR2 FQNEAQ (reference sequence). The length of the CDR3 is 12 residues. V was pared by 4 bases and J by 13 bases, with 1 base of the junction left unmatched.

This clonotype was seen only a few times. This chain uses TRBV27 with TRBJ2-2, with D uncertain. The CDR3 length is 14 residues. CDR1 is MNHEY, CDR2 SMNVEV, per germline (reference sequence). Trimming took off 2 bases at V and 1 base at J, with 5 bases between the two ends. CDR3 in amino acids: CASSLGVNTGELFF. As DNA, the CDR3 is TGTGCCAGCAGTTTAGGGGTGAACACCGGGGAGCTGTTTTTT.

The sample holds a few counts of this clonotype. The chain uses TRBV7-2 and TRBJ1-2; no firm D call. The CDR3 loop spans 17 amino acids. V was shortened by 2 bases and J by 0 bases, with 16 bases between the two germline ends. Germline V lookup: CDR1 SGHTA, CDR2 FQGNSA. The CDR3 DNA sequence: TGTGCCAGCAGCTTAAATCCTGAGATAGCGGCTAACTATGGCTACACCTTC. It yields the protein CASSLNPEIAANYGYTF.

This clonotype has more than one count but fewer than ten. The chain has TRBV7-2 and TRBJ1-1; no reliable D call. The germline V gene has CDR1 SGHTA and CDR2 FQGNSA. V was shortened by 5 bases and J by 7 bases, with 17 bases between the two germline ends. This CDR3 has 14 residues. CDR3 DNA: TGTGCCAGCAGCCCGGGTCTTCCACCGGATGAAGCTTTCTTT. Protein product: CASSPGLPPDEAFF.

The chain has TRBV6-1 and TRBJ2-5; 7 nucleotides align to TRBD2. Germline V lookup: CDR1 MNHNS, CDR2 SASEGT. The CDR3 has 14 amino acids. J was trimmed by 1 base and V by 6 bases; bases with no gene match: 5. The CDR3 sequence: CASRGGGFQETQYF. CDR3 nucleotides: TGTGCCAGCAGGGGGGGGGGATTCCAAGAGACCCAGTACTTC.

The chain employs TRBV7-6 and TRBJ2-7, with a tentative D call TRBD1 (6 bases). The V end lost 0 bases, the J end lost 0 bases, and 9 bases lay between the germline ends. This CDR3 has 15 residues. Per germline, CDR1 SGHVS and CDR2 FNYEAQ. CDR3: CASSLADRYSYEQYF. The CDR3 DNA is TGTGCCAGCAGCTTAGCCGACAGGTACTCCTACGAGCAGTACTTC.

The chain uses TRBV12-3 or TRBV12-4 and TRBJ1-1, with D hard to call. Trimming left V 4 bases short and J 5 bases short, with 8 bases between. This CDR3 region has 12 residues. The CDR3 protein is CASSWPRTEAFF. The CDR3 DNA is TGTGCCAGCAGTTGGCCGCGGACTGAAGCTTTCTTT.

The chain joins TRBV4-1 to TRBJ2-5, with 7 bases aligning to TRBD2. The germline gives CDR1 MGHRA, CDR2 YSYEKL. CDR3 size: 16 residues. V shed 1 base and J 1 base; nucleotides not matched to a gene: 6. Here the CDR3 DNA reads TGCGCCAGCAGCCAAGGTCTAGCGGAGATCCAAGAGACCCAGTACTTC. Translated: CASSQGLAEIQETQYF.

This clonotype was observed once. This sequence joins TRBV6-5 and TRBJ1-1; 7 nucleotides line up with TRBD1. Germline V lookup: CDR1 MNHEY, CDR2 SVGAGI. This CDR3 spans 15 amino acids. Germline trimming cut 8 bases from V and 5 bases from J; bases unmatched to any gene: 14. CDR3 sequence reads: CASETNLGGRTEAFF. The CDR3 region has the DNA TGTGCCAGCGAAACAAATTTAGGGGGCCGGACTGAAGCTTTCTTT.

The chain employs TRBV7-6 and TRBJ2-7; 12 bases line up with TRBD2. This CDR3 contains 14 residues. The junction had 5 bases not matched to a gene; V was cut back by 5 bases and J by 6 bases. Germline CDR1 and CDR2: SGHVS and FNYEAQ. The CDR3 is CASSPSGGASEQYF. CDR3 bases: TGTGCCAGCAGCCCTAGCGGGGGGGCATCCGAGCAGTACTTC.

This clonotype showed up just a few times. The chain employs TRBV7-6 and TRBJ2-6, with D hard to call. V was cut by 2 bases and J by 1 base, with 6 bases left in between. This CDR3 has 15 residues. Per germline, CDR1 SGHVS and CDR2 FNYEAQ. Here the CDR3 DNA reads TGTGCCAGCAGCTTATCCCTTTCTGGGGCCAACGTCCTGACTTTC. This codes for CASSLSLSGANVLTF.

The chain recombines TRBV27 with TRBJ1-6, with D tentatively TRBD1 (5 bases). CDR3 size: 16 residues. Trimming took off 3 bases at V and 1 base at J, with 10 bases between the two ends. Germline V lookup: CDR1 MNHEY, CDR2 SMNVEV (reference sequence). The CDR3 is CASSLGEISYNSPLHF. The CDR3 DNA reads TGTGCCAGCAGTTTGGGGGAGATATCCTATAATTCACCCCTCCACTTT.

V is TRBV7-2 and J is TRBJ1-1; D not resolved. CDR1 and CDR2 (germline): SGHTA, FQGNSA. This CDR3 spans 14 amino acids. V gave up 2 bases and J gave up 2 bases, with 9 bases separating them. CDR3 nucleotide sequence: TGTGCCAGCAGCTTACGGACGGGTAACACTGAAGCTTTCTTT. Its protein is CASSLRTGNTEAFF.

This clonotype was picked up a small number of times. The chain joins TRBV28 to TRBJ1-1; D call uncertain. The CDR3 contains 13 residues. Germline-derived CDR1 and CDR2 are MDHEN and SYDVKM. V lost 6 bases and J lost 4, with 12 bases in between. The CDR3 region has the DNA TGTGCCAGCAGCCCCGTCCGTGGCACTGAAGCTTTCTTT. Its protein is CASSPVRGTEAFF.

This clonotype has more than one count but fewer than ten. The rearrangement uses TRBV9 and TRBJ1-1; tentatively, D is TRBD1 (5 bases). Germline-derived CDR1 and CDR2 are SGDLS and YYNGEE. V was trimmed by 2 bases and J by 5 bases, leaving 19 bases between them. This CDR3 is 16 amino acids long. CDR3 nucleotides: TGTGCCAGCAGCGTGGGGTTATTGGAGGGGTTGACTGAAGCTTTCTTT. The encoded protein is CASSVGLLEGLTEAFF.

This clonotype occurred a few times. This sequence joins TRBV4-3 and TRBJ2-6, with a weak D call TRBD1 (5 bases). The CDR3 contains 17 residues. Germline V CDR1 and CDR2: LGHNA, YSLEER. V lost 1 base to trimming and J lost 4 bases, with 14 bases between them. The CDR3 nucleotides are TGCGCCAGCAGCCAAGGGGGTCTAGGGGTCGGGGCCAACGTCCTGACTTTC. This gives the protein CASSQGGLGVGANVLTF.